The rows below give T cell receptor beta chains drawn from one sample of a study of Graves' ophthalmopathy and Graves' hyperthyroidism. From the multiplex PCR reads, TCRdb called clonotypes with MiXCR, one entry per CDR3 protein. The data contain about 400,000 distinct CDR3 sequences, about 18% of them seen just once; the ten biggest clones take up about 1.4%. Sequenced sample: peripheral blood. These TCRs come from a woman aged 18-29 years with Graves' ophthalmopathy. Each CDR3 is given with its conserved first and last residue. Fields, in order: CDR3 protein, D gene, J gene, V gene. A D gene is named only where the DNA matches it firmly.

CSARGTPTGALHF	.	TRBJ1-6	TRBV20-1
CASSPGGTSGLQETQYF	TRBD2	TRBJ2-5	TRBV6-2/TRBV6-3
CASSQDKKGPPFKGGELFF	.	TRBJ2-2	TRBV3-1
CAWSLGTQYF	.	TRBJ2-5	TRBV30
CASNIRGEGETQYF	.	TRBJ2-5	TRBV28
CASRWGAGELFF	.	TRBJ2-2	TRBV7-9
CASSLRLAGVLTQYF	TRBD2	TRBJ2-5	TRBV11-2
CSATIPGANYGYTF	.	TRBJ1-2	TRBV20-1
CASSYGGVLNQPQHF	.	TRBJ1-5	TRBV6-5
CASRPVVAGGPGGYF	TRBD2	TRBJ2-7	TRBV7-8
CAWSVHSYTEAFF	.	TRBJ1-1	TRBV30
CASSYRSSPLHF	.	TRBJ1-6	TRBV6-4
CAIQGARTEAFF	TRBD1	TRBJ1-1	TRBV28
CASSLAWTPENTQYF	.	TRBJ2-3	TRBV11-3
CASSQDRDRGTEAFF	TRBD1	TRBJ1-1	TRBV4-2
CASSPNPTGFERNTIYF	TRBD1	TRBJ1-3	TRBV4-2
CASRWRQDSNQPQHF	.	TRBJ1-5	TRBV27
CASSPSRRGGYEQYF	TRBD2	TRBJ2-7	TRBV7-2
CASSLTQGGDTF	TRBD1	TRBJ1-2	TRBV11-2
CASSQTGFYGYTF	.	TRBJ1-2	TRBV6-1
CASSRREGFPSPLHF	.	TRBJ1-6	TRBV6-1
CASSLSRGPPYEQYF	.	TRBJ2-7	TRBV27
CASSPRQGFPYEQYF	TRBD1	TRBJ2-7	TRBV7-2
CASSITGPGTQYF	.	TRBJ2-5	TRBV19
CASSLGRGSLSTEAFF	TRBD1	TRBJ1-1	TRBV6-1
CASSLRLAGVMYEQYF	TRBD2	TRBJ2-7	TRBV7-2
CSVEEQGAYEQYF	.	TRBJ2-7	TRBV29-1
CASSLESGNQPQHF	.	TRBJ1-5	TRBV12-3/TRBV12-4
CSARDHGRVGSTEAFF	.	TRBJ1-1	TRBV20-1
CASTHGAGVLYEQYF	.	TRBJ2-7	TRBV6-2/TRBV6-3
CASSSSGGGSSYEQYF	TRBD2	TRBJ2-7	TRBV28
CSARVLGGPNTEAFF	.	TRBJ1-1	TRBV20-1
CASSLAAYNSPLHF	.	TRBJ1-6	TRBV7-9
CAAKGEGYGYTF	.	TRBJ1-2	TRBV27
CAQTRDRDVPLTYEQYF	TRBD1	TRBJ2-7	TRBV6-2/TRBV6-3
CASSPRTWPETQYF	.	TRBJ2-5	TRBV28
CASSYSSPRQGWSDEQYF	TRBD1	TRBJ2-7	TRBV6-2/TRBV6-3
CASSPAWQGYEQYF	.	TRBJ2-7	TRBV18
CASRPTGANTEAFF	TRBD1	TRBJ1-1	TRBV12-3/TRBV12-4
CASSLAGVMETQYF	TRBD2	TRBJ2-5	TRBV28
CASSSIPGQASSGANVLTF	TRBD1	TRBJ2-6	TRBV12-3/TRBV12-4
CASRMTGGANRADTQYF	TRBD1	TRBJ2-3	TRBV6-4
CASSYSEGGELFF	.	TRBJ2-2	TRBV6-2/TRBV6-3
CASSQVTTGGNQPQHF	TRBD1	TRBJ1-5	TRBV4-1
CSAATGDGGYTF	.	TRBJ1-2	TRBV29-1
CASSLERGDTEAFF	.	TRBJ1-1	TRBV5-1
CASSLTGRSSYEQYF	.	TRBJ2-7	TRBV5-1
CASSLGTGFRDFYGYTF	TRBD1	TRBJ1-2	TRBV11-2
CSAREKGTQYF	.	TRBJ2-5	TRBV20-1
CASRPKWGGENTEAFF	.	TRBJ1-1	TRBV6-1
CASSPGFGTEAFF	.	TRBJ1-1	TRBV3-1
CASLATEAFF	.	TRBJ1-1	TRBV2
CASSLWRSGQETQYF	.	TRBJ2-5	TRBV27
CASSTLSGQGPYEQYF	TRBD1	TRBJ2-7	TRBV28
CASSIGTVRISYEQYF	TRBD1	TRBJ2-7	TRBV5-1
CASSLDPQETQYF	.	TRBJ2-5	TRBV7-7
CASSDLPGLLEAFF	.	TRBJ1-1	TRBV6-1
CAWSARGALEQYF	.	TRBJ2-7	TRBV30